The 21 T cell receptor beta chains listed next were all sequenced from one sample in a study of blood T cell repertoires in COVID-19. The table came from immunoSEQ multiplex PCR; TCRdb's copy has only in-frame clones and leaves some out. The data contain roughly 150,000 clones, 85% to 90% of them singletons. What was sequenced was peripheral blood. These receptors originate from a middle-aged woman with acute or convalescent COVID-19.

J is TRBJ2-7 and V is TRBV13, with a possible D match to TRBD2 (6 bases). Trimming took off 5 bases at V and 2 bases at J, with 22 bases between the two ends. In germline, CDR1 is PRHDT, CDR2 FYEKMQ (reference sequence). The CDR3 loop spans 17 amino acids. The CDR3 DNA sequence: TGTGCCAGCAGCCGGACGGCGGCCAGGCGGGACCCCTACGAGCAGTACTTC. Translating gives CASSRTAARRDPYEQYF.

V gene TRBV28 combines with J gene TRBJ2-7; 8 nucleotides align to TRBD1. The length of the CDR3 is 16 residues. The junction had 7 bases not matched to a gene; V was cut back by 3 bases and J by 0 bases. The V gene's germline CDR1 is MDHEN and CDR2 SYDVKM. CDR3 in amino acids: CASSFPRDRNSYEQYF. The CDR3 nucleotides read TGTGCCAGCAGTTTCCCACGGGACAGGAACTCCTACGAGCAGTACTTC.

The V gene is TRBV29-1, the J gene TRBJ1-4; tentative D call: TRBD1 (6 bases). The CDR3 contains 14 residues. Germline lookup yields CDR1 SQVTM and CDR2 ANQGSEA. Between the trimmed V and J ends, which lost 4 bases and 3 bases, there was a span of 12 bases. This chain's CDR3 is CSVVPRTANEKLFF. The CDR3 DNA follows: TGCAGCGTTGTTCCCCGGACAGCTAATGAAAAACTGTTTTTT.

The rearrangement joins TRBV7-3 to TRBJ2-3; perhaps TRBD1 as D (6 bases). CDR3 size: 14 residues. V lost 5 bases, J lost 0 bases, and 9 bases lay in between. Per germline, CDR1 SGHTA and CDR2 FQGTGA. In DNA form, the CDR3 reads TGTGCCAGCAGCCCAGGGGTGAGCACAGATACGCAGTATTTT. The encoded protein is CASSPGVSTDTQYF.

The V gene is TRBV5-1, the J gene TRBJ1-6; 9 bases map to TRBD1. V was clipped by 4 bases and J by 10 bases; unmatched bases: 9. The CDR3 contains 15 residues. CDR1 is SGHRS and CDR2 is YFSETQ in the germline V gene. The DNA of the CDR3 is TGCGCCAGCAGCCTTACAGGGGGCGGGTTCTCACCCCTCCACTTT. Its translation: CASSLTGGGFSPLHF.

V usage is TRBV19 and J usage is TRBJ1-2, with D maybe TRBD1 (6 bases). V shed 3 bases and J shed 2 bases, with 7 bases lying between them. The CDR3 totals 13 residues. Germline loops: CDR1 LNHDA, CDR2 SQIVND (reference sequence). DNA of the CDR3: TGTGCCAGTAGTATTGGGGGCAACTATGGCTACACCTTC. Its translation is CASSIGGNYGYTF.

The chain couples TRBV30 to TRBJ1-6; 7 positions match TRBD1. V trimming: 2 bases; J trimming: 11 bases; junction bases outside the gene matches: 15. The CDR3 runs 16 residues. The germline V gene has CDR1 GTSNPN and CDR2 SVGIG (reference sequence). The CDR3 loop is CAWSQTGRQGWPPLHF. CDR3 sequence (DNA): TGTGCCTGGAGTCAAACCGGGAGACAGGGTTGGCCACCCCTCCACTTT. The full variable domain, in which reference TRBV30 and TRBJ1-6 provide the parts outside the CDR3, is SQTIHQWPATLVQPVGSPLSLECTVEGTSNPNLYWYRQAAGRGLQLLFYSVGIGQISSEVPQNLSASRPQDRQFILSSKKLLLSDSGFYLCAWSQTGRQGWPPLHFGNGTRLTVT.

Regarding this clone: At the DNA level, this CDR3 is encoded by other sequences in the same sample as well. The rearrangement links TRBV7-9 to TRBJ2-1; D is perhaps TRBD2 (6 bases). CDR3 size: 15 residues. Germline V lookup: CDR1 SEHNR, CDR2 FQNEAQ (reference sequence). Trimming stripped 1 base from V and 2 bases from J, with 9 bases between. CDR3 sequence: CASSLDGGPYNEQFF. In DNA, the CDR3 is TGTGCCAGCAGCTTAGACGGGGGACCCTACAATGAGCAGTTCTTC.

The V and J genes are TRBV4-2 and TRBJ1-6; 7 bases fit TRBD1. The CDR3 sequence is 15 residues long. Germline lookup yields CDR1 LGHNA and CDR2 YNFKEQ. Trimming removed 0 bases from V and 7 bases from J; junction bases left unmatched: 3. The CDR3 coding sequence is TGTGCCAGCAGCCAAGATGGGACAGAAAATTCACCCCTCCACTTT. Encoded protein: CASSQDGTENSPLHF.

The genes are TRBV7-8 and TRBJ2-1, with no clear D. V lost 1 base and J 0 bases, leaving 10 bases between the germline ends. CDR3 length equals 16 residues. Germline V gives CDR1 SGHVS, CDR2 FQNEAQ. CDR3 sequence: CASSLVYINSYNEQFF. Here the CDR3 DNA reads TGTGCCAGCAGCTTAGTATACATTAACTCCTACAATGAGCAGTTCTTC.

V and J are TRBV5-1 and TRBJ2-2; D is perhaps TRBD2 (6 bases). Germline V CDR1 and CDR2: SGHRS, YFSETQ. The CDR3 runs to 16 residues. Trimming cost V 4 bases and J 5 bases, with 18 bases left between them. CDR3 DNA: TGCGCCAGCAGCGCGGCGTTGGGGGGTATAACCGGGGAGCTGTTTTTT. Its translation: CASSAALGGITGELFF.

This clone was detected once. The rearrangement uses TRBV6-4 and TRBJ1-2, with TRBD1 as a possible D gene (5 bases). Germline V CDR1 and CDR2: MRHNA, SNTAGT. Trimming cost V 8 bases and J 4 bases, with 17 bases left between them. The CDR3 is 14 residues long. The CDR3, as DNA: TGTGCCAGCGGACACCCCAAGCCCGCCTATGGCTACACCTTC. This translates into CASGHPKPAYGYTF.

The chain is built from TRBV5-5 and TRBJ2-7; 10 bases are a match to TRBD1. The CDR3 is 14 residues long. V was pared by 4 bases and J by 3 bases, with 4 bases of the junction left unmatched. CDR1 is SGHKS, CDR2 YYEKEE, per germline (reference sequence). This CDR3 is CASSPGQGYYEQYF. CDR3 bases: TGTGCCAGCAGCCCGGGACAGGGGTACTACGAGCAGTACTTC. The full variable domain, with the rest looked up from reference TRBV5-5 and TRBJ2-7, is DAGVTQSPTHLIKTRGQQVTLRCSPISGHKSVSWYQQVLGQGPQFIFQYYEKEERGRGNFPDRFSARQFPNYSSELNVNALLLGDSALYLCASSPGQGYYEQYFGPGTRLTVT.

V gene TRBV5-6 combines with J gene TRBJ1-2; 11 nucleotides align to TRBD1. Germline CDR1 and CDR2: SGHDT and YYEEEE. Unmatched junction bases numbered 4, after V lost 6 bases and J lost 3 bases. The CDR3 has 14 residues. CDR3 amino acids: CASIRGQGDYGYTF. In DNA, the CDR3 is TGTGCCAGCATCAGGGGACAGGGGGACTATGGCTACACCTTC.

This clone has a single count. This chain uses TRBV28 with TRBJ2-7, with 12 bases that match TRBD2. CDR3 length: 14 residues. CDR1 and CDR2 (germline): MDHEN, SYDVKM. Unmatched junction bases numbered 3, after V lost 7 bases and J lost 2 bases. CDR3 DNA sequence: TGTGCCAGCATGGCTAGCGGGGGGGCCTACGAGCAGTACTTC. It encodes CASMASGGAYEQYF.

This chain links TRBV7-8 with TRBJ1-2, with 7 bases identical to TRBD1. The CDR3 covers 18 residues. CDR1 and CDR2 from the germline V gene are SGHVS and FQNEAQ. V shed 4 bases, J shed 0 bases, and the junction held 14 bases outside the gene matches. DNA for the CDR3: TGTGCCAGCAGCTCCCGGGGGCAGGGGGGTAGGACTAACTATGGCTACACCTTC. It translates to CASSSRGQGGRTNYGYTF.

V is TRBV3-1 (or the pseudogene TRBV3-2) and J is TRBJ1-2, with D unclear. The V end lost 2 bases, the J end lost 4 bases, and 8 bases lay between the germline ends. Germline values: CDR1 LGHDT, CDR2 YNNKEL (reference sequence). The CDR3 has 13 residues. CDR3 in DNA: TGTGCCAGCAGCCAATCGGAGACCTATGGCTACACCTTC. It translates to CASSQSETYGYTF.

This clone was counted a single time. V gene TRBV7-9 combines with J gene TRBJ2-1; TRBD1 might be the D (6 bases). The V gene lost 5 bases and the J gene lost 1 base, with 12 bases spanning the gap. Germline values: CDR1 SEHNR, CDR2 FQNEAQ (reference sequence). This CDR3 is built from 15 residues. CDR3 residues: CASSQQGISYNEQFF. In DNA, the CDR3 is TGTGCCAGCAGCCAACAGGGAATTTCCTACAATGAGCAGTTCTTC. Full variable domain (missing parts from reference TRBV7-9 and TRBJ2-1): DTGVSQNPRHKITKRGQNVTFRCDPISEHNRLYWYRQTLGQGPEFLTYFQNEAQLEKSRLLSDRFSAERPKGSFSTLEIQRTEQGDSAMYLCASSQQGISYNEQFFGPGTRLTVL.

This chain links TRBV19 with TRBJ2-4, with 8 bases matching TRBD2. The CDR3 length is 15 residues. After removal of 4 bases from V and 2 bases from J, the junction contained 4 bases not matched to a gene. The germline V gene encodes CDR1 LNHDA and CDR2 SQIVND (reference sequence). CDR3 DNA sequence: TGTGCCAGTAGTAGGGCGGGGGGCTCCAAAAACATTCAGTACTTC. Its protein product is CASSRAGGSKNIQYF.

A note on this clone: Other nucleotide sequences in the sample specify the same CDR3. The chain joins TRBV14 to TRBJ2-7; 11 bases agree with TRBD2. With V trimmed by 4 bases and J by 7 bases, 6 bases remained unmatched. There are 14 residues in the CDR3. Germline loops: CDR1 SGHDN, CDR2 FVKESK. This CDR3 is CASSPSGRFREQYF. DNA for the CDR3: TGTGCCAGCAGCCCTAGCGGGAGGTTTCGGGAGCAGTACTTC. The full variable domain, completed using reference TRBV14 and TRBJ2-7, is EAGVTQFPSHSVIEKGQTVTLRCDPISGHDNLYWYRRVMGKEIKFLLHFVKESKQDESGMPNNRFLAERTGGTYSTLKVQPAELEDSGVYFCASSPSGRFREQYFGPGTRLTVT.

This chain connects TRBV6-1 to TRBJ2-1, with D possibly being TRBD1 (6 bases). Germline V CDR1 and CDR2: MNHNS, SASEGT. This CDR3 contains 18 residues. V was pared by 2 bases and J by 5 bases, with 22 bases between. CDR3 protein: CASSERFLGAGINNEQFF. The DNA for the CDR3 is TGTGCCAGCAGTGAAAGGTTCCTGGGGGCAGGGATAAACAATGAGCAGTTCTTC.